This entry concerns a single T cell receptor (beta chain). Measured with immunoSEQ multiplex PCR; TCRdb has only the in-frame clones, and not every one. The sample contains around 250,000 clones, around 90% of which appear only once. Recruits, aged roughly 18 to 89 years, lived in 24 US areas. The record originates from a study of blood T cell repertoires in COVID-19. Study overall: Sources were T cells, B-cell-depleted T cells, or PBMCs; the material itself was cDNA or gDNA.

The CDR3 length is 13 residues. V was pared by 8 bases and J by 8 bases, with 6 bases of the junction left unmatched. CDR1 SGHAT and CDR2 FQDESV come from the germline V gene (reference sequence). This clonotype was obtained from a man aged 35-49 years who had been exposed to COVID-19. The specimen sequenced was PBMCs or T cells enriched from blood (not recorded which). This chain links TRBV11-1 with TRBJ2-1; 10 bases agree with TRBD2. CDR3: CASATSGLYEQFF. CDR3 sequence (DNA): TGTGCCAGCGCGACTAGCGGGCTGTATGAGCAGTTCTTC.